This TCR beta chain comes out of a study of cytotoxic CD8 clonotypes in ibrutinib-treated CLL. The overall study: The study included 11 relapsed/refractory and over 14 treatment-naive patients; roughly 18 had IGHV unmutated disease. After treatment lasting a median about 13 months, range 6 to 36, response samples were collected. Study-wide results and caveats: Investigators sampled sustained-remission and progressing patients at differing times.

Comments on this clone: Its antigen is undetermined.

Clones were read by immunoSEQ multiplex PCR, and TCRdb kept only the in-frame ones, dropping some. Among tens of thousands of clones listed, roughly 80% were seen once. V gave up 6 bases and J gave up 6 bases, with 15 bases separating them. CDR1 and CDR2 (germline): MNHNY, SVGAGI (reference sequence). This CDR3 region has 13 residues. The chain links TRBV6-6 to TRBJ2-7, with D unclear. The TCR sequence derives from a human donor with chronic lymphocytic leukemia. Sequenced here: PBMCs, sampled before ibrutinib treatment. The DNA for the CDR3 is TGTGCCAGCAGGATCCCTCGGGTCGGCGAGCAGTACTTC. Residues: CASRIPRVGEQYF.